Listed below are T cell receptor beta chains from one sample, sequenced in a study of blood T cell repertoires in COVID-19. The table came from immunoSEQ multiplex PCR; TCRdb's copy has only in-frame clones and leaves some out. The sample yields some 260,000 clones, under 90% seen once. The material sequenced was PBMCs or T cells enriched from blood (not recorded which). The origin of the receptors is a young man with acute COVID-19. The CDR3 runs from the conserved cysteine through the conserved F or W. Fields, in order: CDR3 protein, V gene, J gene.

CDR3: CASSQIGQGGQPQHF
V: TRBV18
J: TRBJ1-5

CDR3: CASSWSRGGFPDTEAFF
V: TRBV6-2/TRBV6-3
J: TRBJ1-1

CDR3: CASSPGTTGNTIYF
V: TRBV10-2
J: TRBJ1-3

CDR3: CASSLATSGFTDTQYF
V: TRBV27
J: TRBJ2-3

CDR3: CASSVASGNTDTQYF
V: TRBV19
J: TRBJ2-3

CDR3: CASSLEDRDTYF
V: TRBV13
J: TRBJ2-3

CDR3: CASRMAQGVTDTQYF
V: TRBV11-3
J: TRBJ2-3

CDR3: CASSDKRQLYNEKLFF
V: TRBV6-1
J: TRBJ1-4

CDR3: CASSDRFSEKLFF
V: TRBV28
J: TRBJ1-4

CDR3: CASSAPPRGKLNTEAFF
V: TRBV5-1
J: TRBJ1-1

CDR3: CASSSVGTLGGATNEQFF
V: TRBV5-1
J: TRBJ2-1

CDR3: CASSYLQAKNEKLFF
V: TRBV6-5
J: TRBJ1-4

CDR3: CASSQDSLRELFF
V: TRBV3-1/TRBV3-2
J: TRBJ2-2

CDR3: CASRETGSLNTGELFF
V: TRBV7-6
J: TRBJ2-2

CDR3: CASSYRDYGYTF
V: TRBV12-3/TRBV12-4
J: TRBJ1-2

CDR3: CASSKLSGSYNEQFF
V: TRBV19
J: TRBJ2-1

CDR3: CATETSGRPACTGELFF
V: TRBV10-1
J: TRBJ2-2

CDR3: CASSLSRGPPLGYTF
V: TRBV27
J: TRBJ1-2

CDR3: CASSSVGGSMAFF
V: TRBV5-1
J: TRBJ1-1

CDR3: CASSQAGRDTSGRTNEQFF
V: TRBV14
J: TRBJ2-1

CDR3: CASRQDSYVYGYTF
V: TRBV6-5
J: TRBJ1-2

CDR3: CASSPTGVSSPLHF
V: TRBV7-9
J: TRBJ1-6

CDR3: CASHGPRGNQPQHF
V: TRBV19
J: TRBJ1-5

CDR3: CASSLIAGGPGTGELFF
V: TRBV5-1
J: TRBJ2-2

CDR3: CASRQPGTEAFF
V: TRBV6-5
J: TRBJ1-1

CDR3: CASSTQKNTEAFF
V: TRBV28
J: TRBJ1-1

CDR3: CASSPLSGMNTEAFF
V: TRBV18
J: TRBJ1-1

CDR3: CASSLAGGNVYNYGYTF
V: TRBV5-1
J: TRBJ1-2

CDR3: CASRVSGRVGETQYF
V: TRBV5-6
J: TRBJ2-5

CDR3: CASSLAGGTGVDQPQHF
V: TRBV7-2
J: TRBJ1-5

CDR3: CASSLHTANYGYTF
V: TRBV7-9
J: TRBJ1-2

CDR3: CASRSASGDTDTQYF
V: TRBV4-2
J: TRBJ2-3

CDR3: CASSRRGLGEAFF
V: TRBV7-2
J: TRBJ1-1

CDR3: CASRTSGGADEQFF
V: TRBV28
J: TRBJ2-1

CDR3: CASSGDRWGDEQFF
V: TRBV9
J: TRBJ2-1

CDR3: CASSYTLQGDAFF
V: TRBV6-5
J: TRBJ1-1

CDR3: CASSSNSGGLTDTQYF
V: TRBV11-2
J: TRBJ2-3

CDR3: CASSQVPPGTGDGANVLTF
V: TRBV14
J: TRBJ2-6

CDR3: CASSPQGNYGYTF
V: TRBV3-1/TRBV3-2
J: TRBJ1-2

CDR3: CASSPGQENYGYTF
V: TRBV18
J: TRBJ1-2

CDR3: CASSLGQRESPLHF
V: TRBV5-1
J: TRBJ1-6

CDR3: CASRPGLAGAYTGELFF
V: TRBV11-3
J: TRBJ2-2

CDR3: CASSLVRGTTEAFF
V: TRBV11-1
J: TRBJ1-1

CDR3: CASSQADRGGYGYTF
V: TRBV4-3
J: TRBJ1-2

CDR3: CASSVKTQGPGSCEGSCGYTF
V: TRBV10-1
J: TRBJ1-2

CDR3: CASADRGDYNEQFF
V: TRBV19
J: TRBJ2-1

CDR3: CASSIGGARAEKLFF
V: TRBV19
J: TRBJ1-4

CDR3: CASREAGRNTEAFF
V: TRBV5-8
J: TRBJ1-1

CDR3: CATSLRDVSKLGTEAFF
V: TRBV15
J: TRBJ1-1

CDR3: CASSYARNTEAFF
V: TRBV6-5
J: TRBJ1-1

CDR3: CASSSRTGNNEQFF
V: TRBV5-1
J: TRBJ2-1

CDR3: CASTLSGVGTGELFF
V: TRBV5-4
J: TRBJ2-2

CDR3: CASSPPTGGNTIYF
V: TRBV18
J: TRBJ1-3

CDR3: CASSLDTGGGTEAFF
V: TRBV5-1
J: TRBJ1-1

CDR3: CASSQETGRDTGELFF
V: TRBV3-1/TRBV3-2
J: TRBJ2-2

CDR3: CASNLRGAYNEQFF
V: TRBV6-5
J: TRBJ2-1

CDR3: CSASDSDRGWETQYF
V: TRBV20-1
J: TRBJ2-5

CDR3: CASSQGTGRQPQHF
V: TRBV11-2
J: TRBJ1-5

CDR3: CASSLTATGANGYTF
V: TRBV7-6
J: TRBJ1-2

CDR3: CASSLGGTVYGYTF
V: TRBV5-4
J: TRBJ1-2